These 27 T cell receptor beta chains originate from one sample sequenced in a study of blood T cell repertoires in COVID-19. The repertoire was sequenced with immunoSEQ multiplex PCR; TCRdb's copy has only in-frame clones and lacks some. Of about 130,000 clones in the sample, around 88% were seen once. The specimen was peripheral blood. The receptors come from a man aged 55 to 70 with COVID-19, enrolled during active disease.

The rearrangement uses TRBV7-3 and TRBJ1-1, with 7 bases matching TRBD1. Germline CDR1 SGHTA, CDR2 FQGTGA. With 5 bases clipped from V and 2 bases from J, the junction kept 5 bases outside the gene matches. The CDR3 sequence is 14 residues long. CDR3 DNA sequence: TGTGCCAGCAGCCAACAGGGGAGAAACACTGAAGCTTTCTTT. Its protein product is CASSQQGRNTEAFF. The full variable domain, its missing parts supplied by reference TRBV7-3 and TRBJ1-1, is GAGVSQTPSNKVTEKGKYVELRCDPISGHTALYWYRQSLGQGPEFLIYFQGTGAADDSGLPNDRFFAVRPEGSVSTLKIQRTERGDSAVYLCASSQQGRNTEAFFGQGTRLTVV.

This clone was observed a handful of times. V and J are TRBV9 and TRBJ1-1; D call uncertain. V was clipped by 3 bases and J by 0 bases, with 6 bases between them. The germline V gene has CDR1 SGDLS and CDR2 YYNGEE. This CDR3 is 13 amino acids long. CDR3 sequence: CASSGRVNTEAFF. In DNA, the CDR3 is TGTGCCAGCAGCGGACGGGTGAACACTGAAGCTTTCTTT.

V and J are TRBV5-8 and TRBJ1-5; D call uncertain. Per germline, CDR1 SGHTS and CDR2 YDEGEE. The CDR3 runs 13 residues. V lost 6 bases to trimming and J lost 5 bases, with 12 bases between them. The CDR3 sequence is CASKVLRHQPQHF. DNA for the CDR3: TGTGCCAGCAAAGTACTAAGACATCAGCCCCAGCATTTT.

CDR3 DNA: TGCGCCAGCTCTACCCAGGCTAACAATCAGCCCCAGCATTTT. Translated: CASSTQANNQPQHF. The chain employs TRBV10-2 and TRBJ1-5; D is undetermined. Trimming removed 8 bases from V and 3 bases from J, with 14 bases in between. The CDR3 length is 14 residues. CDR1 and CDR2 from the germline V gene are WSHSY and SAAADI.

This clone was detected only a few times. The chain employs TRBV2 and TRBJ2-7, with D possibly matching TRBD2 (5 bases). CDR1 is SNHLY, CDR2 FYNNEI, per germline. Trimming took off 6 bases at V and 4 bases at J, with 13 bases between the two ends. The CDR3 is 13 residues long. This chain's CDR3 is CASSGVGLYEQYF. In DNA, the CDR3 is TGTGCCAGCAGCGGGGTGGGATTGTACGAGCAGTACTTC.

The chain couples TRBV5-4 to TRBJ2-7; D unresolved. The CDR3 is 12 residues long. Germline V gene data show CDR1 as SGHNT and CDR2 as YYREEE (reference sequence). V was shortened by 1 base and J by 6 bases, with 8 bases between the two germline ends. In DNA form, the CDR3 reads TGTGCCAGCAGCTTGCCCCCCAGCGAGCAGTACTTC. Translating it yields CASSLPPSEQYF.

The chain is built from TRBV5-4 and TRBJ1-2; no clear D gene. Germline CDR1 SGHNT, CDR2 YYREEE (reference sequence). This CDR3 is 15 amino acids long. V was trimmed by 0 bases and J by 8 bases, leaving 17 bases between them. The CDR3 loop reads CASSLALALNGGYTF. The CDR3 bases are TGTGCCAGCAGCTTGGCCTTGGCCCTGAACGGGGGCTACACCTTC.

CDR3 bases: TGTGCCAGCAGCTCGGGACAGACCTACGAGCAGTACTTC. Translation: CASSSGQTYEQYF. The chain combines TRBV11-3 with TRBJ2-7; 7 nucleotides line up with TRBD1. From germline, CDR1 is SGHNT and CDR2 YENEEA. Trimming cost V 4 bases and J 2 bases; bases outside gene matches: 2. The CDR3 is made up of 13 amino acids.

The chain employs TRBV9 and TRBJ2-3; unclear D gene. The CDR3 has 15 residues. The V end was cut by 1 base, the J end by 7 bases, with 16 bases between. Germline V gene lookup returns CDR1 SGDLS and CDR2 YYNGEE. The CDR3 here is CASSVSTEPIHTQYF. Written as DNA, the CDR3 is TGTGCCAGCAGCGTATCTACAGAGCCCATCCATACGCAGTATTTT.

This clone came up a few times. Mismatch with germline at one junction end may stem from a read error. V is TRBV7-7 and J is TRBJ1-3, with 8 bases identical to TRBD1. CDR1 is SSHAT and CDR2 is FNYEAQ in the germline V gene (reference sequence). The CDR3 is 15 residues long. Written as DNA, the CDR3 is TGTGCTAGCAGCTTAGGGACAGGCTCTGGAAACACCATATATTTT. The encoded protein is CASSLGTGSGNTIYF.

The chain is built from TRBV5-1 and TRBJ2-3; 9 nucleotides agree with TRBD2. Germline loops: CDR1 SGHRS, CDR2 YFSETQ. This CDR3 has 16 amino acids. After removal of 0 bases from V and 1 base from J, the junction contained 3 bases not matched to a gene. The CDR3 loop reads CASSLAPSGGTDTQYF. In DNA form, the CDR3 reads TGCGCCAGCAGCTTGGCTCCTAGCGGGGGCACAGATACGCAGTATTTT.

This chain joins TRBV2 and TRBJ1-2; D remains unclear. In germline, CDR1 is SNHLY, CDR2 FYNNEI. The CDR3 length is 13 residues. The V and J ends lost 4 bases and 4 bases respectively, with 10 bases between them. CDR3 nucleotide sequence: TGTGCCAGCAGTGTACGGGAGAGCTATGGCTACACCTTC. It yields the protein CASSVRESYGYTF.

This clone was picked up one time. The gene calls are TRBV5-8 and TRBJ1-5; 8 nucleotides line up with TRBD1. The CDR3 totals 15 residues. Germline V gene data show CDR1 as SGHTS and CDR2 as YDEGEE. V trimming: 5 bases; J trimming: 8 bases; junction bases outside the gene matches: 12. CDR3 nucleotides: TGTGCCAGCAGACGGACAGGGTCAGGGGAGAAGCCCCAGCATTTT. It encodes CASRRTGSGEKPQHF.

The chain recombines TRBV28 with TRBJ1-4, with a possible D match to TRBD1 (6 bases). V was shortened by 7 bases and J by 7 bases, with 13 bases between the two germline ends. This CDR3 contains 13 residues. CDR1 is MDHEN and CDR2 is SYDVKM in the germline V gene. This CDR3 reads CASMEQGSEKLFF. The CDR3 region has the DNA TGTGCCAGCATGGAACAGGGCTCTGAAAAACTGTTTTTT.

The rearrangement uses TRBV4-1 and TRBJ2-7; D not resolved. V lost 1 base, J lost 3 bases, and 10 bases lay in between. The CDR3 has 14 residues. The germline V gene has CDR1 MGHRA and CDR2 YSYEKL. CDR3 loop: CASSQGFQVYEQYF. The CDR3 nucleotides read TGCGCCAGCAGCCAAGGGTTCCAGGTCTACGAGCAGTACTTC.

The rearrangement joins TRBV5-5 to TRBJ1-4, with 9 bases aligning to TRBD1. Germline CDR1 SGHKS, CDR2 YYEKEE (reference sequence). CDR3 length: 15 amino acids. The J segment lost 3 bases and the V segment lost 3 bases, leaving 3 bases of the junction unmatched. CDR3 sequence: CASSSTGGPNEKLFF. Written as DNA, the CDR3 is TGTGCCAGCAGCTCCACAGGGGGCCCTAATGAAAAACTGTTTTTT.

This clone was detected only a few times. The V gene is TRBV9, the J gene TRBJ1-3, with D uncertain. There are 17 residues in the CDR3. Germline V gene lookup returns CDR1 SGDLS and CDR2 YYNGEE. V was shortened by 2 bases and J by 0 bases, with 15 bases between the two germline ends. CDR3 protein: CASSVTPRGFSGNTIYF. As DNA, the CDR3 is TGTGCCAGCAGCGTTACTCCACGGGGTTTCTCTGGAAACACCATATATTTT.

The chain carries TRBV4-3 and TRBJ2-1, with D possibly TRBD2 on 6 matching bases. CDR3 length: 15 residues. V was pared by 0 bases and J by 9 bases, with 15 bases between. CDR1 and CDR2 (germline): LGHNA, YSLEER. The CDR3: CASSQEVGGYGEQFF. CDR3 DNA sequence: TGCGCCAGCAGCCAAGAGGTCGGAGGGTATGGTGAGCAGTTCTTC.

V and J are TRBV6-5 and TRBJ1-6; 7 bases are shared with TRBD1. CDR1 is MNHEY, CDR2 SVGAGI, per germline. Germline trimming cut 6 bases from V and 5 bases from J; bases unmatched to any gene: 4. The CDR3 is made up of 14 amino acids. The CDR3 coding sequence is TGTGCCAGCAGCGAGGGGGCACATAATTCACCCCTCCACTTT. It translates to CASSEGAHNSPLHF.

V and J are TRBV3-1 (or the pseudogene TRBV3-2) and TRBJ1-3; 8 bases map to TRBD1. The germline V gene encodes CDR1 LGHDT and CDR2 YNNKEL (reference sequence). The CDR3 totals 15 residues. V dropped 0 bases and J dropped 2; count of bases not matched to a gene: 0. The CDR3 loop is CASSQDRGPGNTIYF. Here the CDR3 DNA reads TGTGCCAGCAGCCAAGACAGGGGGCCTGGAAACACCATATATTTT.

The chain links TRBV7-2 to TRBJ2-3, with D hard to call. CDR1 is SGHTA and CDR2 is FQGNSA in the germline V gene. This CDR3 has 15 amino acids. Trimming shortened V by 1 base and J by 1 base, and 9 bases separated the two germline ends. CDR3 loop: CASSLVHTGTDTQYF. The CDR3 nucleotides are TGTGCCAGCAGCTTAGTACACACCGGCACAGATACGCAGTATTTT.

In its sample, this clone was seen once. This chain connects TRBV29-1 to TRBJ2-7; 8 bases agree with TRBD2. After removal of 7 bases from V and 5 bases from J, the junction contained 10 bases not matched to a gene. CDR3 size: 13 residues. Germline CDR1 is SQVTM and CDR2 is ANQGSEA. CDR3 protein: CSGIGGAFHEQYF. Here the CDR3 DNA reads TGCAGCGGAATCGGGGGGGCCTTCCACGAGCAGTACTTC.

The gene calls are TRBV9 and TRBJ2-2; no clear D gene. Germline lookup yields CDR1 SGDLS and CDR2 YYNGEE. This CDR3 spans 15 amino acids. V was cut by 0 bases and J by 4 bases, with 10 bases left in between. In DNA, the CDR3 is TGTGCCAGCAGCGTAGTGGCAGACTCCACCGGGGAGCTGTTTTTT. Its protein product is CASSVVADSTGELFF.

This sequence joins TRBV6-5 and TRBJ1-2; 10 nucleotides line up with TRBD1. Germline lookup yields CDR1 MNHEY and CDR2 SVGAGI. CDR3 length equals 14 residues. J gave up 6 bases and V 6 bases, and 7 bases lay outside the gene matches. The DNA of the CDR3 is TGTGCCAGCAGCCGAGACAGGGGGCGTGATGGCTACACCTTC. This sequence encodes CASSRDRGRDGYTF.

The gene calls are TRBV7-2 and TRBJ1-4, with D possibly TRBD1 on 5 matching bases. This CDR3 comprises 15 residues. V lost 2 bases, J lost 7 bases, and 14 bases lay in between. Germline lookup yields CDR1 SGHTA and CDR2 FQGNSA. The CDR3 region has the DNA TGTGCCAGCAGCTTACTGAAAGGGGCCAGTGAAAAACTGTTTTTT. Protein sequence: CASSLLKGASEKLFF.

The CDR3 here is CASSPPLGDLTYEQYF. The CDR3 DNA sequence: TGTGCCAGCAGCCCTCCCCTGGGTGACTTAACCTACGAGCAGTACTTC. V is TRBV6-2 or TRBV6-3 and J is TRBJ2-7; D is uncertain. Trimming stripped 6 bases from V and 2 bases from J, with 20 bases between. CDR1 is MNHEY and CDR2 is SVGEGT in the germline V gene. The CDR3 spans 16 residues.

In nucleotides, the CDR3 is TGTGCCAGCAGCTTTTCAGGACAAGGATCCTACGAGCAGTACTTC. It encodes CASSFSGQGSYEQYF. This rearrangement joins TRBV11-3 to TRBJ2-7; possibly TRBD1 for D (5 bases). The ends were cut back, 3 bases at V and 1 base at J, with 13 bases in the middle. CDR1 and CDR2 from the germline V gene are SGHNT and YENEEA. The length of the CDR3 is 15 residues.